A single sample is the source of the 27 T cell receptor beta chains below, sequenced in a study of cytomegalovirus exposure and HLA in healthy donors. 13 Jbeta primers and 60 Vbeta primers were used for the PCR. Sequenced by immunoSEQ multiplex PCR; TCRdb stores in-frame clones only, minus some. The sample yields 100,000 to 150,000 clones, around four fifths seen once. Sequenced sample: PBMCs. The receptors shown here come from a man younger than 30 in good health and CMV-seropositive.

The chain has TRBV7-3 and TRBJ1-2; 8 bases are shared with TRBD1. Germline assignment: CDR1 SGHTA and CDR2 FQGTGA. The CDR3 spans 15 residues. V was pared by 1 base and J by 0 bases, with 1 base of the junction left unmatched. The CDR3 bases are TGTGCCAGCAGCTTAATGACAGGGGCTAACTATGGCTACACCTTC. As protein: CASSLMTGANYGYTF.

This clone was picked up one time. The J gene is TRBJ1-5, the V gene TRBV19; 9 bases agree with TRBD1. V lost 5 bases to trimming and J lost 6 bases; unmatched junction nucleotides: 8. CDR3 size: 15 residues. The germline gives CDR1 LNHDA, CDR2 SQIVND (reference sequence). The CDR3 DNA sequence: TGTGCCAGTAGTTTACTACAGGGGGCACTTCAGCCCCAGCATTTT. Its protein product is CASSLLQGALQPQHF.

J is TRBJ2-7 and V is TRBV10-3; 8 bases agree with TRBD1. The V gene end was trimmed by 4 bases and the J gene end by 3 bases; junction bases not matched to a gene: 8. The CDR3 is 15 residues long. CDR1 and CDR2 (germline): ENHRY, SYGVKD. The CDR3 DNA reads as TGTGCCATCAGTGGGGGGACAGGCGTCAACTACGAGCAGTACTTC. Encoded protein: CAISGGTGVNYEQYF.

The rearrangement joins TRBV7-9 to TRBJ1-1, with D uncertain. The CDR3 has 14 residues. CDR1 and CDR2 from the germline V gene are SEHNR and FQNEAQ (reference sequence). V gave up 2 bases and J gave up 0 bases, with 7 bases separating them. CDR3 protein: CASSLTDLNTEAFF. Here the CDR3 DNA reads TGTGCCAGCAGCTTAACAGACCTGAACACTGAAGCTTTCTTT.

The rearrangement joins TRBV23-1 to TRBJ1-5; D gene unclear. TRBV23-1 qualifies as an ORF whose function is uncertain. V lost 1 base, J lost 2 bases, and 9 bases lay in between. CDR3 length: 15 residues. CDR3 nucleotide sequence: TGCGCCAGCAGTCAATTTGCGGGTGGCAATCAGCCCCAGCATTTT. Protein sequence: CASSQFAGGNQPQHF.

Details on this clone: The sample holds other DNA sequences that translate to the same CDR3. The rearrangement links TRBV5-6 to TRBJ1-2; possible D gene TRBD1, 5 bases. The CDR3 runs to 16 residues. In germline, CDR1 is SGHDT, CDR2 YYEEEE. V lost 0 bases and J lost 8, with 20 bases in between. The CDR3 spells CASSLVVTVLLYGYTF. CDR3 DNA sequence: TGTGCCAGCAGCTTGGTAGTGACAGTATTACTCTACGGCTACACCTTC. The variable domain in full, completed from reference TRBV5-6 and TRBJ1-2, reads DAGVTQSPTHLIKTRGQQVTLRCSPKSGHDTVSWYQQALGQGPQFIFQYYEEEERQRGNFPDRFSGHQFPNYSSELNVNALLLGDSALYLCASSLVVTVLLYGYTFGSGTRLTVV.

The rearrangement uses TRBV7-9 and TRBJ1-2; D may be TRBD1 (6 bases). Germline values: CDR1 SEHNR, CDR2 FQNEAQ (reference sequence). The CDR3 has 12 residues. Trimming stripped 9 bases from V and 4 bases from J, with 12 bases between. The CDR3 coding sequence is TGTGCCAGTCGACAGGAAAGCTATGGCTACACCTTC. Protein sequence: CASRQESYGYTF.

Only a few counts were recorded for this clone. This chain joins TRBV28 and TRBJ2-7; TRBD1 aligns across 7 bases. The germline V gene encodes CDR1 MDHEN and CDR2 SYDVKM. CDR3 length: 13 residues. The ends lost 3 bases at V and 8 bases at J; junction bases unmatched: 7. The CDR3 DNA reads TGTGCCAGCAGTTTTACAGGGGTTGCAAAGCAGTACTTC. This encodes CASSFTGVAKQYF.

The rearrangement joins TRBV29-1 to TRBJ1-2, with D maybe TRBD1 (5 bases). Germline V gene sequence: CDR1 SQVTM, CDR2 ANQGSEA. V dropped 6 bases and J dropped 0 bases, with 11 bases sitting between them. The CDR3 extends over 13 amino acids. The chain's CDR3 is CSVGDSANYGYTF. CDR3 DNA: TGCAGCGTGGGGGACTCGGCTAACTATGGCTACACCTTC.

The chain links TRBV10-3 to TRBJ1-5; D is unclear. CDR1 and CDR2 (germline): ENHRY, SYGVKD. CDR3 size: 17 residues. Trimming shortened V by 1 base and J by 2 bases, and 15 bases separated the two germline ends. CDR3: CAISELGGTMGNQPQHF. CDR3 coding DNA: TGTGCCATCAGTGAGTTGGGAGGAACGATGGGCAATCAGCCCCAGCATTTT.

The V call is TRBV19, the J call TRBJ1-5, with 9 positions matching TRBD1. V dropped 7 bases and J dropped 2; count of bases not matched to a gene: 9. The CDR3 contains 16 residues. Germline V gene sequence: CDR1 LNHDA, CDR2 SQIVND (reference sequence). CDR3 sequence: CASTTTGQGGNQPQHF. CDR3 coding DNA: TGTGCCAGTACCACGACGGGACAGGGTGGCAATCAGCCCCAGCATTTT. Complete variable domain (other parts from reference TRBV19 and TRBJ1-5): DGGITQSPKYLFRKEGQNVTLSCEQNLNHDAMYWYRQDPGQGLRLIYYSQIVNDFQKGDIAEGYSVSREKKESFPLTVTSAQKNPTAFYLCASTTTGQGGNQPQHFGDGTRLSIL.

The chain recombines TRBV18 with TRBJ1-1, with 7 bases lining up with TRBD1. Germline V gene lookup returns CDR1 KGHSH and CDR2 LQKENI. V lost 3 bases and J lost 0; bases outside the gene matches: 1. This CDR3 contains 14 residues. The CDR3 sequence: CASSPRGLNTEAFF. CDR3 sequence (DNA): TGTGCCAGCTCACCGAGGGGGCTGAACACTGAAGCTTTCTTT. The full variable domain, rest sourced from reference TRBV18 and TRBJ1-1, is NAGVMQNPRHLVRRRGQEARLRCSPMKGHSHVYWYRQLPEEGLKFMVYLQKENIIDESGMPKERFSAEFPKEGPSILRIQQVVRGDSAAYFCASSPRGLNTEAFFGQGTRLTVV.

The CDR3 sequence is CASRFHNTGELFF. CDR3 DNA: TGTGCAAGTCGCTTCCATAACACCGGGGAGCTGTTTTTT. The V gene is TRBV12-2, the J gene TRBJ2-2; TRBD1, the table's D call, was not compared with the DNA. TRBV12-2 is termed a pseudogene. The CDR3 totals 13 residues.

The chain uses TRBV2 and TRBJ2-7; D gene uncertain. V lost 6 bases and J 4 bases, leaving 10 bases between the germline ends. The germline V gene encodes CDR1 SNHLY and CDR2 FYNNEI. This CDR3 is built from 12 residues. DNA of the CDR3: TGTGCCAGCAGGGAGAATACTTACGAGCAGTACTTC. Translation: CASRENTYEQYF.

The chain joins TRBV2 to TRBJ2-5, with TRBD1 identical over 8 bases. Trimming removed 9 bases from V and 2 bases from J; junction bases left unmatched: 8. This CDR3 comprises 14 residues. Germline CDR1 and CDR2: SNHLY and FYNNEI. The CDR3 DNA sequence: TGTGCCAGGTCGATACAGGGGGGACAAGAGACCCAGTACTTC. It encodes CARSIQGGQETQYF. Looking up the rest from reference TRBV2 and TRBJ2-5 gives the full variable domain: EPEVTQTPSHQVTQMGQEVILRCVPISNHLYFYWYRQILGQKVEFLVSFYNNEISEKSEIFDDQFSVERPDGSNFTLKIRSTKLEDSAMYFCARSIQGGQETQYFGPGTRLLVL.

This clone was picked up one time. The chain carries TRBV10-3 and TRBJ2-6, with D possibly matching TRBD1 (6 bases). V was trimmed by 0 bases and J by 0 bases, leaving 12 bases between them. The CDR3 is made up of 18 amino acids. Per the germline V gene, CDR1 is ENHRY and CDR2 is SYGVKD. The CDR3 protein is CAISESARGPSGANVLTF. Written as DNA, the CDR3 is TGTGCCATCAGTGAGTCAGCCAGGGGACCCTCTGGGGCCAACGTCCTGACTTTC.

The rearrangement uses TRBV7-9 and TRBJ1-1, with D unresolved. CDR3 length: 13 residues. CDR1 and CDR2 from the germline V gene are SEHNR and FQNEAQ (reference sequence). The V end lost 1 base, the J end lost 7 bases, and 10 bases lay between the germline ends. The CDR3: CASSLGGYNEAFF. The CDR3 region has the DNA TGTGCCAGCAGCTTAGGAGGGTATAATGAAGCTTTCTTT.

The CDR3 DNA follows: TGTGCCAGCAGCGGGTGGACTAGCGGAGACTACAATGAGCAGTTCTTC. Protein sequence: CASSGWTSGDYNEQFF. The J gene is TRBJ2-1, the V gene TRBV5-4; 10 bases line up with TRBD2. The CDR3 is made up of 16 amino acids. Per the germline V gene, CDR1 is SGHNT and CDR2 is YYREEE (reference sequence). Trimming removed 4 bases from V and 3 bases from J; junction bases left unmatched: 7.

The chain has TRBV18 and TRBJ1-5; TRBD1 is a possible D gene (5 bases). Germline loops: CDR1 KGHSH, CDR2 LQKENI. The V end lost 6 bases, the J end lost 10 bases, and 19 bases lay between the germline ends. The CDR3 sequence is 14 residues long. The DNA of the CDR3 is TGTGCCAGCTCCCAGGGAAGTATTATCAGCCCCCAGCATTTT. It codes for CASSQGSIISPQHF.

The rearrangement links TRBV28 to TRBJ2-3; TRBD2 is a possible D gene (6 bases). The CDR3 spans 13 residues. V was pared by 2 bases and J by 5 bases, with 8 bases between. Germline loops: CDR1 MDHEN, CDR2 SYDVKM. The chain's CDR3 is CASSLMRGDTQYF. The CDR3 nucleotides are TGTGCCAGCAGTTTAATGCGGGGAGATACGCAGTATTTT.

This chain connects TRBV5-4 to TRBJ2-5, with D perhaps matching TRBD2 (7 bases). V lost 2 bases and J lost 5, with 13 bases in between. CDR1 and CDR2 from the germline V gene are SGHNT and YYREEE (reference sequence). The CDR3 is 14 residues long. The CDR3 reads CASSFAGAWETQYF. Here the CDR3 DNA reads TGTGCCAGCAGCTTTGCGGGGGCCTGGGAGACCCAGTACTTC.

This clone turned up a few times. This CDR3 is CASGGNTDTQYF. As DNA, the CDR3 is TGTGCCAGTGGGGGGAACACAGATACGCAGTATTTT. The chain joins TRBV6-5 to TRBJ2-3, with D possibly being TRBD2 (6 bases). The V and J ends lost 9 bases and 2 bases respectively, with 9 bases between them. Germline CDR1 MNHEY, CDR2 SVGAGI. CDR3 size: 12 residues.

V is TRBV5-1 and J is TRBJ2-7; no definite D call. V lost 4 bases, J lost 3 bases, and 11 bases lay in between. The CDR3 spans 13 residues. Per germline, CDR1 SGHRS and CDR2 YFSETQ. The CDR3 sequence is CASSPGGLYEQYF. Here the CDR3 DNA reads TGCGCCAGCAGCCCCGGTGGTCTCTACGAGCAGTACTTC.

The genes are TRBV7-2 and TRBJ2-2; D is undetermined. The CDR3 covers 14 residues. Germline assignment: CDR1 SGHTA and CDR2 FQGNSA. V lost 2 bases, J lost 2 bases, and 6 bases lay in between. The CDR3 sequence: CASSLPGNTGELFF. The CDR3 DNA reads as TGTGCCAGCAGCTTACCCGGTAACACCGGGGAGCTGTTTTTT.

The chain has TRBV19 and TRBJ2-2, with D perhaps matching TRBD1 (6 bases). Germline CDR1 and CDR2: LNHDA and SQIVND (reference sequence). With 6 bases removed from V and 5 bases from J, the gap between germline ends came to 13 bases. This CDR3 is 14 amino acids long. The CDR3 DNA follows: TGTGCCAGTAGACCGGACAGTGAAACCGGGGAGCTGTTTTTT. Its protein product is CASRPDSETGELFF.

This rearrangement joins TRBV20-1 to TRBJ2-1, with D maybe TRBD1 (5 bases). The CDR3 loop spans 11 amino acids. V shed 2 bases and J shed 10 bases, with 9 bases lying between them. In germline, CDR1 is DFQATT, CDR2 SNEGSKA (reference sequence). The CDR3 DNA follows: TGCAGTGCTAGACAGGGAAGGGAGCAGTTCTTC. This gives the protein CSARQGREQFF.

This sequence joins TRBV5-1 and TRBJ2-7; no reliable D call. The germline V and J ends were trimmed by 2 bases and 4 bases, with 7 bases remaining between them. The CDR3 sequence is 12 residues long. Germline lookup yields CDR1 SGHRS and CDR2 YFSETQ. The DNA for the CDR3 is TGCGCCAGCAGCTTCGACGGGTACGAGCAGTACTTC. Protein product: CASSFDGYEQYF.